The 19 T cell receptor beta chains below come from one sample, sequenced in a study of T cells after yellow fever vaccination (dated by TCRdb to the late 2010s). The library was produced with 5' RACE. Sequencing was performed on an Illumina HiSeq 2500. The raw public reads went through TCRdb reprocessing: fastp at Q25, MiXCR clone calling, in-frame beta chains kept. Each entry is one CDR3 protein sequence, shown with its most common DNA and genes. The sample table holds about 370,000 distinct CDR3 sequences, of which around a tenth were seen once. The ten largest make up roughly 18% of the sample. This specimen's treatment or condition label, interpreted: live attenuated yellow fever vaccine strain. Here the sequenced sample was PBMCs, taken on the day of the first yellow fever vaccination. Every receptor here comes from a man aged 18 to 30 who received the YFV17D yellow fever vaccine.

The V call is TRBV12-3 or TRBV12-4, the J call TRBJ2-3; D may be TRBD2 (6 bases). This CDR3 region has 14 residues. V lost 6 bases, J lost 5 bases, and 15 bases lay in between. As DNA, the CDR3 is TGTGCCAGCAGCCGGGACTTTATCATAGATACGCAGTATTTT. Residues: CASSRDFIIDTQYF.

The chain recombines TRBV10-3 with TRBJ2-7, with a possible D match to TRBD1 (5 bases). Germline CDR1 and CDR2: ENHRY and SYGVKD. V lost 8 bases and J 6 bases, leaving 20 bases between the germline ends. This CDR3 has 14 residues. The CDR3 here is CAIGTGQGYLEQYV. CDR3 DNA: TGTGCCATCGGCACTGGGCAGGGCTATCTCGAGCAGTACGTC.

This clonotype showed up just a few times. The chain employs TRBV18 and TRBJ1-1; 8 nucleotides agree with TRBD1. CDR1 is KGHSH, CDR2 LQKENI, per germline. V gave up 3 bases and J gave up 5 bases; unmatched junction bases: 5. The CDR3 spans 14 residues. In DNA, the CDR3 is TGTGCCAGCTCACCCGAAAGGACAGGGACTGAAGCTTTCTTT. It yields the protein CASSPERTGTEAFF.

The rearrangement uses TRBV7-9 and TRBJ2-2; the match to TRBD1 covers 7 bases. V lost 2 bases and J lost 3; bases outside the gene matches: 3. Looked up from germline, CDR1 is SEHNR and CDR2 is FQNEAQ (reference sequence). The CDR3 spans 15 residues. The CDR3 reads CASSLQGVDTGELFF. The CDR3 region has the DNA TGTGCCAGCAGCTTACAGGGGGTCGACACCGGGGAGCTGTTTTTT.

There are many counts of this clonotype. The chain employs TRBV5-5 and TRBJ1-1; TRBD1 agrees at 7 bases. Trimming removed 0 bases from V and 4 bases from J; junction bases left unmatched: 9. The CDR3 runs to 16 residues. Per germline, CDR1 SGHKS and CDR2 YYEKEE (reference sequence). CDR3 coding DNA: TGTGCCAGCAGCTTGGTTCAGGGGGTTTGGAGCACTGAAGCTTTCTTT. It yields the protein CASSLVQGVWSTEAFF.

This clonotype has ten or more counts. The chain uses TRBV7-2 and TRBJ1-6, with unresolved D. The CDR3 extends over 15 amino acids. V was shortened by 5 bases and J by 9 bases, with 17 bases between the two germline ends. CDR1 and CDR2 from the germline V gene are SGHTA and FQGNSA. For the CDR3, the DNA is TGTGCCAGCAGCCCCAGCCCCGGTATACCTTCACCCCTCCACTTT. Residues: CASSPSPGIPSPLHF.

This chain joins TRBV5-6 and TRBJ2-6, with TRBD1 matching over 9 bases. This CDR3 has 15 residues. Germline trimming cut 5 bases from V and 5 bases from J; bases unmatched to any gene: 5. The germline CDR1 and CDR2 sequences are SGHDT and YYEEEE. The DNA for the CDR3 is TGTGCCAGCAGTCGGACAGGGGCGAGGGCCAACGTCCTGACTTTC. Its protein product is CASSRTGARANVLTF.

The chain couples TRBV5-1 to TRBJ2-3, with TRBD2 matching over 11 bases. V shed 0 bases, J shed 4 bases, and the junction held 7 bases outside the gene matches. CDR1 is SGHRS, CDR2 YFSETQ, per germline. The CDR3 is 17 amino acids. The DNA for the CDR3 is TGCGCCAGCAGCTTGGCCTCCCTAGCGGGGGGCCCAGATACGCAGTATTTT. Its translation: CASSLASLAGGPDTQYF.

V and J are TRBV5-1 and TRBJ2-3; 13 positions agree with TRBD2. The V gene's germline CDR1 is SGHRS and CDR2 YFSETQ. J gave up 2 bases and V 4 bases, and 4 bases lay outside the gene matches. This CDR3 spans 16 amino acids. This chain's CDR3 is CASSVGLAGVTDTQYF. The CDR3, as DNA: TGCGCCAGCAGCGTAGGACTAGCGGGGGTCACAGATACGCAGTATTTT.

The chain employs TRBV28 and TRBJ2-1; D is ambiguous. V was clipped by 1 base and J by 0 bases, with 7 bases between them. CDR1 is MDHEN, CDR2 SYDVKM, per germline. The CDR3 totals 15 residues. For the CDR3, the DNA is TGTGCCAGCAGTTTATCAGCGCGCTCCTACAATGAGCAGTTCTTC. Translation gives CASSLSARSYNEQFF.

The V call is TRBV7-2, the J call TRBJ2-3, with TRBD1 matching over 9 bases. The CDR3 has 14 residues. V shed 8 bases, J shed 2 bases, and the junction held 5 bases outside the gene matches. Per germline, CDR1 SGHTA and CDR2 FQGNSA. The CDR3 spells CASGRTGDTDTQYF. The CDR3 nucleotides read TGTGCCAGCGGGCGGACAGGGGACACAGATACGCAGTATTTT.

The V gene is TRBV5-1, the J gene TRBJ2-3, with TRBD2 identical over 9 bases. Unmatched junction bases numbered 6, after V lost 0 bases and J lost 4 bases. The CDR3 is 16 residues long. Germline V gene lookup returns CDR1 SGHRS and CDR2 YFSETQ. CDR3 in amino acids: CASSLALRGGADTQYF. In nucleotides, the CDR3 is TGCGCCAGCAGCTTGGCCTTGCGGGGGGGCGCAGATACGCAGTATTTT.

This clonotype was counted a few times. The gene calls are TRBV6-2 or TRBV6-3 and TRBJ2-3; 8 nucleotides agree with TRBD2. CDR1 MNHEY and CDR2 SVGEGT come from the germline V gene. The CDR3 loop spans 13 amino acids. V was clipped by 3 bases and J by 14 bases; unmatched bases: 10. CDR3 residues: CASSYKRGNPWYF. The CDR3 nucleotides are TGTGCCAGCAGTTATAAGCGGGGGAATCCGTGGTATTTT.

This chain uses TRBV7-8 with TRBJ2-1, with TRBD1 as a possible D gene (6 bases). V was pared by 5 bases and J by 2 bases, with 19 bases between. The CDR3 is made up of 17 amino acids. Germline V gene data show CDR1 as SGHVS and CDR2 as FQNEAQ. As DNA, the CDR3 is TGTGCCAGCAGCCCGCCTGGTCGGCAGGGGCCCTACAATGAGCAGTTCTTC. Translating gives CASSPPGRQGPYNEQFF.

This clonotype was seen a few times. The J gene is TRBJ2-2, the V gene TRBV30; possibly TRBD2 for D (6 bases). The CDR3 loop spans 12 amino acids. The germline V gene encodes CDR1 GTSNPN and CDR2 SVGIG (reference sequence). Trimming removed 4 bases at V and 6 bases at J, with 9 bases between. CDR3 sequence (DNA): TGTGCCTGGACCTGGGGGGCCGGGGAGCTGTTTTTT. It translates to CAWTWGAGELFF.

This clonotype was seen ten or more times. This chain uses TRBV7-3 with TRBJ2-1; D possibly corresponds to TRBD1 (6 bases). Trimming removed 5 bases at V and 8 bases at J, with 13 bases between. Looked up from germline, CDR1 is SGHTA and CDR2 is FQGTGA. This CDR3 comprises 13 residues. CDR3 loop: CASSTQGSDEQFF. CDR3 bases: TGTGCCAGCAGCACGCAGGGGAGCGATGAGCAGTTCTTC.

This clonotype appeared many times. V and J are TRBV5-1 and TRBJ1-2; possible D gene TRBD1, 5 bases. The CDR3 has 13 residues. Germline V gene data show CDR1 as SGHRS and CDR2 as YFSETQ. Trimming cost V 3 bases and J 8 bases, with 14 bases left between them. The CDR3 sequence is CASSSQGEGGYTF. CDR3 coding DNA: TGCGCCAGCAGCTCTCAGGGAGAAGGAGGCTACACCTTC.

J is TRBJ2-5 and V is TRBV20-1, with D tentatively TRBD2 (5 bases). The CDR3 extends over 15 amino acids. Looked up from germline, CDR1 is DFQATT and CDR2 is SNEGSKA (reference sequence). V lost 6 bases and J 5 bases, leaving 22 bases between the germline ends. CDR3 nucleotide sequence: TGCAGTGCAAGGGATACCTCCGGGGTCGGGGAGACCCAGTACTTC. The encoded protein is CSARDTSGVGETQYF.

The rearrangement joins TRBV28 to TRBJ1-1; 10 nucleotides line up with TRBD1. Germline V gives CDR1 MDHEN, CDR2 SYDVKM. V lost 6 bases to trimming and J lost 1 base; unmatched junction nucleotides: 11. This CDR3 is 17 amino acids long. The CDR3 loop reads CASSRQGARFGNTEAFF. The CDR3 DNA is TGTGCCAGCAGCCGACAGGGGGCGAGGTTTGGGAACACTGAAGCTTTCTTT.